The next 8 T cell receptor beta chains were all read from a single sample in a study of a mutant IDH1 vaccine in newly diagnosed glioma. Data came from immunoSEQ multiplex PCR; TCRdb stores just in-frame clones and leaves some out. The sample records over 45,000 clones, over 70% being singletons. No cognate antigen is known for these TCRs. The time point was: week 5, during vaccination. Each vaccine dose was 300 ug of mutant IDH1 20-mer peptide, with topical imiquimod. Source: PBMCs, taken from a glioma patient whose treatment included an IDH1 peptide vaccine. All receptors come from a man aged 25-40 years with glioma.

The genes are TRBV5-5 and TRBJ1-5; D remains unclear. CDR3 length: 12 residues. Trimming shortened V by 4 bases and J by 4 bases, and 6 bases separated the two germline ends. CDR1 is SGHKS, CDR2 YYEKEE, per germline (reference sequence). CDR3: CASSRPNQPQHF. The CDR3 nucleotides read TGTGCCAGCAGCCGGCCGAATCAGCCCCAGCATTTT.

The gene calls are TRBV28 and TRBJ2-1, with D tentatively TRBD1 (6 bases). The CDR3 loop spans 16 amino acids. Germline values: CDR1 MDHEN, CDR2 SYDVKM. Trimming took 2 bases from V and 0 from J, leaving 11 bases between them. The DNA for the CDR3 is TGTGCCAGCAGTTTACTTGGGGGCAGCTCCTACAATGAGCAGTTCTTC. The encoded protein is CASSLLGGSSYNEQFF.

J is TRBJ2-7 and V is TRBV5-1; D gene unclear. CDR3 length: 13 amino acids. Germline CDR1 is SGHRS and CDR2 is YFSETQ. V lost 2 bases and J lost 5, with 11 bases in between. CDR3 nucleotides: TGCGCCAGCAGCTTAAGGGTTACGGACGAGCAGTACTTC. Protein sequence: CASSLRVTDEQYF. Full variable domain (outside the CDR3, taken from reference TRBV5-1 and TRBJ2-7): KAGVTQTPRYLIKTRGQQVTLSCSPISGHRSVSWYQQTPGQGLQFLFEYFSETQRNKGNFPGRFSGRQFSNSRSEMNVSTLELGDSALYLCASSLRVTDEQYFGPGTRLTVT.

As DNA, the CDR3 is TGCGCCAGCAGCCGCCCTACCCGCGGGGGACCATCCTACAATGAGCAGTTCTTC. It yields the protein CASSRPTRGGPSYNEQFF. The rearrangement uses TRBV4-1 and TRBJ2-1, with TRBD2 identical over 7 bases. V dropped 4 bases and J dropped 1; count of bases not matched to a gene: 13. Germline V lookup: CDR1 MGHRA, CDR2 YSYEKL. The CDR3 totals 18 residues.

The CDR3 region is CASSRTGTVYF. The CDR3 DNA reads as TGTGCCAGCAGTCGGACCGGGACAGTATATTTT. The chain employs TRBV11-2 and TRBJ1-3; 7 bases are shared with TRBD1. The junction had 7 bases not matched to a gene; V was cut back by 6 bases and J by 14 bases. CDR1 and CDR2 from the germline V gene are SGHAT and FQNNGV. This CDR3 is built from 11 residues.

This chain uses TRBV7-9 with TRBJ2-7; TRBD1 matches 9 bases. The length of the CDR3 is 16 residues. Trimming cost V 4 bases and J 0 bases; bases outside gene matches: 7. CDR1 and CDR2 from the germline V gene are SEHNR and FQNEAQ (reference sequence). The CDR3 DNA reads TGTGCCAGCAGCTCACCCCGGGACAGGGCCTCCTACGAGCAGTACTTC. It translates to CASSSPRDRASYEQYF.

This chain links TRBV13 with TRBJ2-7; maybe TRBD1 (5 bases). The CDR3 is 15 amino acids. CDR1 PRHDT and CDR2 FYEKMQ come from the germline V gene (reference sequence). The V end lost 5 bases, the J end lost 3 bases, and 17 bases lay between the germline ends. CDR3 region: CASSSAGIYVYEQYF. The CDR3 coding sequence is TGTGCCAGCAGCAGTGCAGGGATTTACGTCTACGAGCAGTACTTC.

The DNA of the CDR3 is TGTGCCAGTACCGGCGCAATGGGGTCACCCCTCCACTTT. Translated, it gives CASTGAMGSPLHF. The chain couples TRBV19 to TRBJ1-6; D is unclear. CDR1 is LNHDA and CDR2 is SQIVND in the germline V gene (reference sequence). V was cut by 7 bases and J by 10 bases, with 14 bases left in between. The CDR3 has 13 residues.